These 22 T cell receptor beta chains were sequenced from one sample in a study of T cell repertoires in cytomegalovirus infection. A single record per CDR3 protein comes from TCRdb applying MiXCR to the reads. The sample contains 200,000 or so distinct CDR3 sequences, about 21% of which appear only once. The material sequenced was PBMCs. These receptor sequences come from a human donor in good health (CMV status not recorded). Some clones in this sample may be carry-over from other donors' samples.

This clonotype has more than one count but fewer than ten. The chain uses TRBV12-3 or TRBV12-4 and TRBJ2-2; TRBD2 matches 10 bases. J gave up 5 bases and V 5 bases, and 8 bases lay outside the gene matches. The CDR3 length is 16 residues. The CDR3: CASSPRGLASTGELFF. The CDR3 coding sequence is TGTGCCAGCAGTCCACGGGGACTAGCGAGTACCGGGGAGCTGTTTTTT.

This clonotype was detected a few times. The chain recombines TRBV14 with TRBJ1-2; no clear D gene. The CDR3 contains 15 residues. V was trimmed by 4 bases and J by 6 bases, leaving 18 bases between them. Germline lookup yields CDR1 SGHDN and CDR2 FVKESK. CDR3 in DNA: TGTGCCAGCAGCCGCACGAGCCGGGTCGGACATGGCTACACCTTC. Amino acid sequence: CASSRTSRVGHGYTF.

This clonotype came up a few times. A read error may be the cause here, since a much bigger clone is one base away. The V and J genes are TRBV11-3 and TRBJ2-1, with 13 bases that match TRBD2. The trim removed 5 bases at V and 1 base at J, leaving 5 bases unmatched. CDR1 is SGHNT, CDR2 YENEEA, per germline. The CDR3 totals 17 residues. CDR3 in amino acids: CASSPGLAGKSYNEQFF. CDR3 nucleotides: TGTGCCAGCAGCCCGGGACTAGCGGGAAAGTCCTACAATGAGCAGTTCTTC.

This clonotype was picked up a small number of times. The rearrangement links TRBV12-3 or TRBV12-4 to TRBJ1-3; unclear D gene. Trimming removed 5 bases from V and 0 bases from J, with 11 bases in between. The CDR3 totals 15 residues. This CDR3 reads CASSPTTYSGNTIYF. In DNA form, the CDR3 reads TGTGCCAGCAGTCCGACGACTTACTCTGGAAACACCATATATTTT.

Here the CDR3 DNA reads TGCAGCGTTGAGGGGGAGGAGGTGAACACTGAAGCTTTCTTT. Translated: CSVEGEEVNTEAFF. The J gene is TRBJ1-1, the V gene TRBV29-1; a possible D gene is TRBD1 (5 bases). Between the trimmed V and J ends, which lost 3 bases and 0 bases, there was a span of 11 bases. Looked up from germline, CDR1 is SQVTM and CDR2 is ANQGSEA. This CDR3 has 14 residues.

The CDR3 DNA follows: TGTGCCAGCAGCCCCGGGGACAGGGGCCTCTACGAGCAGTACTTC. Translated: CASSPGDRGLYEQYF. The genes are TRBV11-2 and TRBJ2-7, with 10 positions matching TRBD1. The trim removed 5 bases at V and 3 bases at J, leaving 7 bases unmatched. Germline V gene lookup returns CDR1 SGHAT and CDR2 FQNNGV. This CDR3 region has 15 residues.

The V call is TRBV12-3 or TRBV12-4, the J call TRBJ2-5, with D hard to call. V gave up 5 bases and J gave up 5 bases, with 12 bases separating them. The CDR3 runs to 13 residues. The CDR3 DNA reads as TGTGCCAGCAGTCTACTTTTGCAGGAGACCCAGTACTTC. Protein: CASSLLLQETQYF.

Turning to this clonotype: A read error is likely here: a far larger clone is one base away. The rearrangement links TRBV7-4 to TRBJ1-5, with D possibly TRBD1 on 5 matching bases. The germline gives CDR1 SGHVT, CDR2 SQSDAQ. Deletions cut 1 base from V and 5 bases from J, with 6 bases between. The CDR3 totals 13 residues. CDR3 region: CASSLGGYQPQHF. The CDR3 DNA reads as TGTGCCAGCAGCTTAGGGGGGTATCAGCCCCAGCATTTT.

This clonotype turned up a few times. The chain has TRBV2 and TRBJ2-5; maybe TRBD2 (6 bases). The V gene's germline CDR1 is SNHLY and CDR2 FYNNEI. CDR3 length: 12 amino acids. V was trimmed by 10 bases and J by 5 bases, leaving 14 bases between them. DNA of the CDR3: TGTGCCACCCGTACGGAGGGTGAGACCCAGTACTTC. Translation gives CATRTEGETQYF.

CDR3 nucleotides: TGTGCCAGCAGCGCGCCACTAGCGGGAGCAGGAAGGACCGGGGAGCTGTTTTTT. Protein sequence: CASSAPLAGAGRTGELFF. The chain combines TRBV11-3 with TRBJ2-2; 11 bases are shared with TRBD2. V lost 5 bases, J lost 5 bases, and 13 bases stayed unmatched. This CDR3 comprises 18 residues. CDR1 and CDR2 (germline): SGHNT, YENEEA.

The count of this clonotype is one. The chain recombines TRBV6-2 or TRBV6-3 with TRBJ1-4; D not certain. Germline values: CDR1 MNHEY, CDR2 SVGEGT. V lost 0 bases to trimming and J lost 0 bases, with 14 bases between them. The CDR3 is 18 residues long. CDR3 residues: CASSYSPGATTTNEKLFF. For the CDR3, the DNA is TGTGCCAGCAGTTACTCACCGGGAGCTACTACAACTAATGAAAAACTGTTTTTT.

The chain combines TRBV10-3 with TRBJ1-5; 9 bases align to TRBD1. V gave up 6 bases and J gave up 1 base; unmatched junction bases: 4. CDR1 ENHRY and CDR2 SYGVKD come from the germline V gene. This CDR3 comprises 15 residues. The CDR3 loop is CAISPGTGSNQPQHF. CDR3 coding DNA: TGTGCCATCAGCCCGGGGACAGGGAGCAATCAGCCCCAGCATTTT.

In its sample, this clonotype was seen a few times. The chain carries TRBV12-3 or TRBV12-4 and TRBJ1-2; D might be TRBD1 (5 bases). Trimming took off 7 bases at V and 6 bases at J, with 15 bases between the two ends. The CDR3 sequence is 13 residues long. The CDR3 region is CASTQFLGHGYTF. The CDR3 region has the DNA TGTGCCAGCACCCAGTTTTTGGGACATGGCTACACCTTC.

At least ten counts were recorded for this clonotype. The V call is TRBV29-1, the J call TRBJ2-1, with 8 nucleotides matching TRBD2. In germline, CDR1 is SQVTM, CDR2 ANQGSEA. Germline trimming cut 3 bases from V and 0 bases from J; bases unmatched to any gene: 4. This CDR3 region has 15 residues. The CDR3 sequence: CSVDDAGGSYNEQFF. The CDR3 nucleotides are TGCAGCGTTGATGACGCGGGGGGCTCCTACAATGAGCAGTTCTTC.

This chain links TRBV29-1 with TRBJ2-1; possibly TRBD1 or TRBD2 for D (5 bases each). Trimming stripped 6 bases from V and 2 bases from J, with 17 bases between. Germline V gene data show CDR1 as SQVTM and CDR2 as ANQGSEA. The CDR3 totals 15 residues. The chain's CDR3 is CSVAGTRATYNEQFF. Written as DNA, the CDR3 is TGCAGCGTCGCAGGGACCCGGGCCACCTACAATGAGCAGTTCTTC.

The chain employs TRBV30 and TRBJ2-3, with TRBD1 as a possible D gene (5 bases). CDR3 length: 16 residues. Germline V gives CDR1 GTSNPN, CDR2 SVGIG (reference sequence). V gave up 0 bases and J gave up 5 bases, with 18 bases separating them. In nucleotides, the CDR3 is TGTGCCTGGAGTGTGTTACAGGCCAGAAGTGGAGATACGCAGTATTTT. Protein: CAWSVLQARSGDTQYF.

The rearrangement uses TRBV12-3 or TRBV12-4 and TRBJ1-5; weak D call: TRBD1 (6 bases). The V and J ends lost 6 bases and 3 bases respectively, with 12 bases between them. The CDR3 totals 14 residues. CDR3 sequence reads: CASRAGQTNQPQHF. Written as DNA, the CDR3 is TGTGCCAGCAGAGCCGGACAGACCAATCAGCCCCAGCATTTT.

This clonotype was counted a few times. The DNA for the CDR3 is TGCGCCAGCTATCCGGGACAGCAGTACAATGAGCAGTTCTTC. It specifies CASYPGQQYNEQFF. The chain uses TRBV5-1 and TRBJ2-1; 7 positions match TRBD1. Germline CDR1 reads SGHRS; CDR2 reads YFSETQ. The ends lost 7 bases at V and 4 bases at J; junction bases unmatched: 8. The CDR3 contains 14 residues.

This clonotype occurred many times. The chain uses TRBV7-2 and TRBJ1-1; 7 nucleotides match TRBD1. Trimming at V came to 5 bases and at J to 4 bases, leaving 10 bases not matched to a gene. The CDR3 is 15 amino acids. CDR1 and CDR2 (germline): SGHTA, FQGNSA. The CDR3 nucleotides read TGTGCCAGCAGCCCCTTGACAGGGCTTCGCACTGAAGCTTTCTTT. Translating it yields CASSPLTGLRTEAFF.

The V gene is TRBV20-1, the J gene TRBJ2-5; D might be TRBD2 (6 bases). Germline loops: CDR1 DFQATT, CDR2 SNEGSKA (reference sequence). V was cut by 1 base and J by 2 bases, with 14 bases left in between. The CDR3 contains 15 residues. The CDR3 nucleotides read TGCAGTGCTAGAGTCCCAGCGGGCCCTCAAGAGACCCAGTACTTC. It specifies CSARVPAGPQETQYF.

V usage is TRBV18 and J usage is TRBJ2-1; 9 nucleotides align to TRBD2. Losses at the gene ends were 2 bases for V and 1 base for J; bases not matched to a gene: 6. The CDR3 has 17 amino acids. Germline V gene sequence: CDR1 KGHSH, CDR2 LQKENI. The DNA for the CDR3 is TGTGCCAGCTCACCAGAGGGCCTAGCGGGATCCTACAATGAGCAGTTCTTC. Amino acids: CASSPEGLAGSYNEQFF.

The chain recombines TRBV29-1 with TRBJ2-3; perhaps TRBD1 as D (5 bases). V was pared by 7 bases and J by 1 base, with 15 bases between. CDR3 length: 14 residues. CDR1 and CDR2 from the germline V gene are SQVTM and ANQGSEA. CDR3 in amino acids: CSAVGRAGTDTQYF. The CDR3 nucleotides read TGCAGCGCGGTAGGCAGGGCCGGCACAGATACGCAGTATTTT.